This T cell receptor (beta chain) derives from a study of siplizumab effects on memory and regulatory T cells. General study points: In the presence of siplizumab, alloreactive sequences traceable to unstimulated CD4+ memory cells were significantly reduced. Few alloreactive clones mapped to unstimulated subsets. Proliferating siplizumab-culture Treg suppressive function went unconfirmed.

Profiled with immunoSEQ multiplex PCR; TCRdb holds only in-frame clones, not every one. The repertoire holds about 56,000 clones, with about 98% as singletons. The CDR3 sequence is 13 residues long. The ends were cut back, 4 bases at V and 5 bases at J, with 8 bases in the middle. Germline values: CDR1 SGHVS, CDR2 FNYEAQ. Note on this clone: The antigen is undetermined.

The sequence was obtained from a human donor in good health. The rearrangement uses TRBV7-6 and TRBJ2-2, with D tentatively TRBD1 (5 bases). The sequencing input was naive CD8+ T cells sorted from blood. The CDR3 sequence: CASSSTVTGELFF. For the CDR3, the DNA is TGTGCCAGCAGCTCGACAGTTACCGGGGAGCTGTTTTTT.